This entry lists 25 T cell receptor beta chains sequenced from one sample in a study of T cells in Graves' hyperthyroidism and ophthalmopathy (dated 2019 in TCRdb). Library creation used multiplex PCR. Sequencing took place on an Illumina HiSeq 2000. Amplification of TCR beta CDR3 regions was carried out from RNA transcripts. For the first round of RT-PCR on the TCR CDR3, the HTBI primer set was used together with the Qiagen OneStep RT-PCR kit. The public sequencing data were trimmed at Q25 with fastp and processed into clonotypes with MiXCR by TCRdb, which kept only in-frame beta chains. Entries are consolidated by CDR3 protein sequence, retaining the most common genes and DNA. Counted in this sample were 350,000 to 450,000 distinct CDR3 sequences; about 15% of them appeared once. The top ten clones comprise approximately 11% of the sample. Sequencing used blood. Receptor source: a woman aged 60-75 years with Graves' hyperthyroidism.

This clonotype was counted ten times or more. The chain employs TRBV6-5 and TRBJ1-2; no clear D. Germline CDR1 reads MNHEY; CDR2 reads SVGAGI. The germline V and J ends were trimmed by 0 bases and 0 bases, with 5 bases remaining between them. The CDR3 is made up of 14 amino acids. The CDR3 nucleotides are TGTGCCAGCAGTTACTCTCGATCTAACTATGGCTACACCTTC. This gives the protein CASSYSRSNYGYTF.

The rearrangement links TRBV20-1 to TRBJ1-2; the match to TRBD1 covers 9 bases. There are 14 residues in the CDR3. CDR1 is DFQATT and CDR2 is SNEGSKA in the germline V gene (reference sequence). V gave up 2 bases and J gave up 2 bases; unmatched junction bases: 3. CDR3 coding DNA: TGCAGTGCTAGACCCGGGACAGGGAACTATGGCTACACCTTC. Protein: CSARPGTGNYGYTF.

This clonotype has ten or more counts. The chain is built from TRBV27 and TRBJ2-3; 14 nucleotides line up with TRBD2. The CDR3 has 15 residues. Germline V lookup: CDR1 MNHEY, CDR2 SMNVEV (reference sequence). J lost 6 bases, V lost 6 bases, and 5 bases had no gene match. This CDR3 reads CASSSGLAGEDTQYF. The CDR3 coding sequence is TGTGCCAGCAGCTCGGGACTAGCGGGAGAGGATACGCAGTATTTT.

This clonotype was picked up many times. This sequence joins TRBV11-2 and TRBJ2-3, with 8 bases that match TRBD2. The V and J ends lost 4 bases and 3 bases, in that order; junction bases with no gene match: 3. Germline V gene lookup returns CDR1 SGHAT and CDR2 FQNNGV. This CDR3 spans 14 amino acids. The CDR3 spells CASSSGTRTDTQYF. Written as DNA, the CDR3 is TGTGCCAGCAGCTCCGGGACTAGAACAGATACGCAGTATTTT.

At least ten counts were recorded for this clonotype. V and J are TRBV29-1 and TRBJ2-1, with 11 bases aligning to TRBD2. Germline CDR1 reads SQVTM; CDR2 reads ANQGSEA. V shed 7 bases, J shed 4 bases, and the junction held 12 bases outside the gene matches. The CDR3 consists of 16 residues. The CDR3 is CSATPPRTSGYNEQFF. CDR3 in DNA: TGCAGCGCTACCCCCCCACGGACTAGCGGGTACAATGAGCAGTTCTTC.

Many counts were recorded for this clonotype. The CDR3 nucleotides read TGTGCCAGCAGCCAAGAGGGGGGGGGGCCCCTTGAAGCTTTCTTT. Translating gives CASSQEGGGPLEAFF. J is TRBJ1-1 and V is TRBV3-1, with D possibly matching TRBD1 (6 bases). Trimming took 0 bases from V and 7 from J, leaving 15 bases between them. This CDR3 has 15 residues. Germline values: CDR1 LGHDT, CDR2 YNNKEL (reference sequence).

The table lists this clonotype with a few counts. The chain couples TRBV12-3 or TRBV12-4 to TRBJ1-6, with no clear D. The CDR3 is 13 residues long. V was pared by 6 bases and J by 6 bases, with 9 bases between. DNA of the CDR3: TGTGCCAGCAGAGCCCAAACTAATTCACCCCTCCACTTT. It encodes CASRAQTNSPLHF.

This clonotype was observed a few times. V and J are TRBV19 and TRBJ1-4; 9 bases are a match to TRBD1. V trimming: 1 base; J trimming: 7 bases; junction bases outside the gene matches: 16. This CDR3 contains 19 residues. From germline, CDR1 is LNHDA and CDR2 SQIVND (reference sequence). CDR3 nucleotides: TGTGCCAGTAGTATAGTCGACGATTCGTACAGGGGGCTAAGTGAAAAACTGTTTTTT. Translating gives CASSIVDDSYRGLSEKLFF.

At least ten counts were recorded for this clonotype. The chain combines TRBV6-2 or TRBV6-3 with TRBJ2-7, with 11 bases lining up with TRBD2. CDR1 and CDR2 from the germline V gene are MNHEY and SVGEGT. V dropped 0 bases and J dropped 5; count of bases not matched to a gene: 3. The CDR3 totals 15 residues. This CDR3 is CASSYSRLAGNEQYF. CDR3 coding DNA: TGTGCCAGCAGTTACTCGAGACTAGCGGGAAACGAGCAGTACTTC.

In this sample, this clonotype turned up many times. The chain uses TRBV5-1 and TRBJ2-3; 13 bases line up with TRBD2. CDR1 and CDR2 from the germline V gene are SGHRS and YFSETQ. The V segment lost 1 base and the J segment 0 bases; nucleotides outside the gene matches: 2. CDR3 size: 17 residues. CDR3 DNA: TGCGCCAGCAGCTTGAGGGGACTAGCGGGAAGCACAGATACGCAGTATTTT. Residues: CASSLRGLAGSTDTQYF.

This clonotype appeared a few times. This chain links TRBV29-1 with TRBJ1-2; D is perhaps TRBD1 (6 bases). CDR3 size: 12 residues. Germline values: CDR1 SQVTM, CDR2 ANQGSEA. The V gene lost 6 bases and the J gene lost 7 bases, with 15 bases spanning the gap. The CDR3 sequence is CSVVVRGGGYTF. The CDR3 DNA follows: TGCAGCGTGGTGGTGAGGGGGGGTGGCTACACCTTC.

V and J are TRBV20-1 and TRBJ2-7; 9 positions agree with TRBD2. Germline V gene sequence: CDR1 DFQATT, CDR2 SNEGSKA (reference sequence). This CDR3 region has 15 residues. The junction had 10 bases not matched to a gene; V was cut back by 5 bases and J by 2 bases. CDR3 sequence reads: CSAFPFAGGPYEQYF. The CDR3 nucleotides are TGCAGTGCTTTTCCTTTTGCGGGAGGGCCCTACGAGCAGTACTTC.

This clonotype came up many times. The J gene is TRBJ2-1, the V gene TRBV3-1; a possible D gene is TRBD2 (6 bases). V was shortened by 4 bases and J by 5 bases, with 15 bases between the two germline ends. The CDR3 has 15 residues. Germline V gives CDR1 LGHDT, CDR2 YNNKEL (reference sequence). CDR3 sequence reads: CASSPGVAAHNEQFF. For the CDR3, the DNA is TGTGCCAGCAGCCCTGGGGTAGCGGCGCACAATGAGCAGTTCTTC.

This clonotype occurred a few times. The rearrangement links TRBV29-1 to TRBJ1-1; the D is unclear. The V gene's germline CDR1 is SQVTM and CDR2 ANQGSEA. The CDR3 is made up of 12 amino acids. V lost 5 bases and J 0 bases, leaving 7 bases between the germline ends. The CDR3 reads CSVSQLNTEAFF. CDR3 nucleotides: TGCAGCGTTTCTCAATTGAACACTGAAGCTTTCTTT.

Ten or more counts support this clonotype. J is TRBJ2-1 and V is TRBV6-5; 7 bases line up with TRBD1. Germline CDR1 reads MNHEY; CDR2 reads SVGAGI. CDR3 length: 17 residues. V lost 0 bases to trimming and J lost 0 bases; unmatched junction nucleotides: 5. CDR3 loop: CASSYSMGTDSYNEQFF. The CDR3 nucleotides are TGTGCCAGCAGTTACTCGATGGGGACAGACTCCTACAATGAGCAGTTCTTC.

The rearrangement uses TRBV25-1 and TRBJ1-2; no clear D gene. The CDR3 is made up of 14 amino acids. V gave up 4 bases and J gave up 0 bases, with 9 bases separating them. Germline CDR1 and CDR2: MGHDK and SYGVNS. Here the CDR3 DNA reads TGTGCCAGCAGTGCCCGAAAAGCTAACTATGGCTACACCTTC. This gives the protein CASSARKANYGYTF.

This clonotype was detected only a few times. The J gene is TRBJ2-3, the V gene TRBV20-1; D ambiguous. V gave up 6 bases and J gave up 0 bases, with 10 bases separating them. Germline CDR1 is DFQATT and CDR2 is SNEGSKA (reference sequence). The CDR3 is 13 residues long. In DNA form, the CDR3 reads TGCAGTGCCCCATCTGACAGCACAGATACGCAGTATTTT. This sequence encodes CSAPSDSTDTQYF.

This clonotype came up a few times. The chain joins TRBV5-8 to TRBJ2-7; a possible D gene is TRBD1 (5 bases). From germline, CDR1 is SGHTS and CDR2 YDEGEE. V was clipped by 0 bases and J by 6 bases, with 16 bases between them. The CDR3 sequence is 15 residues long. CDR3 amino acids: CASSLGLGEGVEQYF. CDR3 coding DNA: TGTGCCAGCAGCTTGGGGCTAGGGGAAGGGGTCGAGCAGTACTTC.

The chain recombines TRBV7-9 with TRBJ2-1, with 15 bases that match TRBD2. This CDR3 has 17 residues. With 3 bases clipped from V and 9 bases from J, the junction kept 9 bases outside the gene matches. Germline assignment: CDR1 SEHNR and CDR2 FQNEAQ (reference sequence). The DNA of the CDR3 is TGTGCCAGCAGCTTGGGACTAGCGGGAGGCTCGGAACGTGAGCAGTTCTTC. Translated: CASSLGLAGGSEREQFF.

This clonotype was seen many times. CDR3 sequence (DNA): TGCGCCAGCAGCTTCGCCGGGGAATCCTACGAGCAGTACTTC. As protein: CASSFAGESYEQYF. The V and J genes are TRBV5-1 and TRBJ2-7, with D possibly TRBD2 on 5 matching bases. Germline lookup yields CDR1 SGHRS and CDR2 YFSETQ. The CDR3 extends over 14 amino acids. The ends were cut back, 2 bases at V and 1 base at J, with 10 bases in the middle. Drawing the rest from reference TRBV5-1 and TRBJ2-7, the complete variable domain is KAGVTQTPRYLIKTRGQQVTLSCSPISGHRSVSWYQQTPGQGLQFLFEYFSETQRNKGNFPGRFSGRQFSNSRSEMNVSTLELGDSALYLCASSFAGESYEQYFGPGTRLTVT.

The gene calls are TRBV9 and TRBJ2-5, with 10 bases that match TRBD2. Germline assignment: CDR1 SGDLS and CDR2 YYNGEE. Germline trimming cut 3 bases from V and 1 base from J; bases unmatched to any gene: 6. This CDR3 has 16 amino acids. In DNA form, the CDR3 reads TGTGCCAGCAGCGAGACCGTAGCGGGAGGCCAAGAGACCCAGTACTTC. Encoded protein: CASSETVAGGQETQYF.

This clonotype appeared many times. This rearrangement joins TRBV3-1 to TRBJ2-7; the D is unclear. Trimming left V 0 bases short and J 5 bases short, with 8 bases between. This CDR3 is 13 amino acids long. Germline CDR1 reads LGHDT; CDR2 reads YNNKEL (reference sequence). The CDR3 sequence is CASSQDLTHEQYF. DNA of the CDR3: TGTGCCAGCAGCCAAGATCTTACCCACGAGCAGTACTTC.

This clonotype was recorded a few times. The rearrangement joins TRBV20-1 to TRBJ2-5, with 9 nucleotides matching TRBD2. This CDR3 has 13 residues. From germline, CDR1 is DFQATT and CDR2 SNEGSKA (reference sequence). The ends lost 6 bases at V and 3 bases at J; junction bases unmatched: 5. The CDR3 here is CSASLAGEETQYF. The DNA of the CDR3 is TGCAGTGCCTCCTTAGCGGGAGAAGAGACCCAGTACTTC.

The J gene is TRBJ1-2, the V gene TRBV20-1, with a possible D match to TRBD1 (6 bases). Trimming pared 6 bases from V and 3 bases from J, leaving 8 bases between. The germline gives CDR1 DFQATT, CDR2 SNEGSKA (reference sequence). CDR3 size: 11 residues. The CDR3, as DNA: TGCAGTGCATCAGGGGACTATGGCTACACCTTC. Protein sequence: CSASGDYGYTF.

This clonotype came up many times. The V and J genes are TRBV13 and TRBJ1-6; D remains ambiguous. This CDR3 comprises 13 residues. The V and J ends lost 5 bases and 13 bases respectively, with 15 bases between them. CDR1 PRHDT and CDR2 FYEKMQ come from the germline V gene (reference sequence). Here the CDR3 reads CASSSGRSFPLHF. In DNA, the CDR3 is TGTGCCAGCAGCAGCGGACGGTCTTTCCCCCTCCACTTT.